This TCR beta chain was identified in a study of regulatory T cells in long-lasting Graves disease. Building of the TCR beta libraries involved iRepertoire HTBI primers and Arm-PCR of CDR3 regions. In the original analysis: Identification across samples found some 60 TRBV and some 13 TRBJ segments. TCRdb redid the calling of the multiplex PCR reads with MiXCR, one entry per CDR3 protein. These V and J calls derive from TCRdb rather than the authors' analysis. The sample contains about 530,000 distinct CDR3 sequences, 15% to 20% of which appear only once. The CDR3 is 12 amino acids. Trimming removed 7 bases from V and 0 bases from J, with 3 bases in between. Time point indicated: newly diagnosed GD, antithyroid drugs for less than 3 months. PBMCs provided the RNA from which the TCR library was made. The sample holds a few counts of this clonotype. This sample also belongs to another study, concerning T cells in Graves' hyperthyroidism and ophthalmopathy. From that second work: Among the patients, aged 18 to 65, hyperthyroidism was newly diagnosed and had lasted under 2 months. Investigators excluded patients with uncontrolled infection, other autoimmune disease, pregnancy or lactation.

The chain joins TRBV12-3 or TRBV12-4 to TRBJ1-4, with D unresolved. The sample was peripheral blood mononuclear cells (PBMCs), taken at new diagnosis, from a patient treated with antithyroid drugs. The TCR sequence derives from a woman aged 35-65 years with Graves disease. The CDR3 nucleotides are TGTGCCAGCACCCCAACTAATGAAAAACTGTTTTTT. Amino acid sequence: CASTPTNEKLFF.